This TCR beta chain was sequenced in a study of sequential checkpoint blockade in melanoma. Study overall: Patients were randomized 1:1 to nivolumab-then-ipilimumab or ipilimumab-then-nivolumab first-line. Maintenance nivolumab came after either treatment sequence.

Method: immunoSEQ multiplex PCR; TCRdb's copy keeps in-frame clones and lacks some. The sample has around 30,000 clones; around 82% are singletons. Treatment given: randomized to nivolumab then ipilimumab (arm A) or the reverse (arm B). DNA-damaging chemotherapy had not been given to any patient beforehand. Live CD3+CD8+ CD19− CD56− cells were sorted from PBMCs. This clone has more than one count but fewer than ten. This CDR3 comprises 15 residues. Germline V gene sequence: CDR1 MGHRA, CDR2 YSYEKL. The V and J ends lost 4 bases and 2 bases, in that order; junction bases with no gene match: 1. The material sequenced was CD8+ T cells sorted from blood (inferred from file names), taken from a patient given nivolumab and ipilimumab in sequence. The sequence derives from a human donor with melanoma. V is TRBV4-1 and J is TRBJ2-1; TRBD1 matches 11 bases. CDR3 DNA sequence: TGCGCCAGCAGCCCGGACAGGGGGCCCTACAATGAGCAGTTCTTC. Encoded protein: CASSPDRGPYNEQFF.